This TCR beta chain came from a study of response to subunit inactivated influenza vaccine. TCRdb independently ran MiXCR on the RT-PCR reads; one entry per CDR3 protein. The sample has 600,000 to 850,000 distinct CDR3 sequences, approximately 14% seen once. The CDR3 consists of 15 residues. V lost 0 bases to trimming and J lost 5 bases, with 14 bases between them. Germline V gene lookup returns CDR1 SGHKS and CDR2 YYEKEE (reference sequence). As to this clonotype: Its antigen is unknown.

Study outcomes and limitations: The authors suggested that every seasonal influenza vaccination recruits few new T cells.

V gene TRBV5-5 combines with J gene TRBJ2-5; D is perhaps TRBD1 (5 bases). The sample was PBMCs from blood, taken about 14 days before vaccination. The sequence was collected from a man over 45 who received an inactivated influenza vaccine. The CDR3 spells CASSLVTDPSETQYF. For the CDR3, the DNA is TGTGCCAGCAGCTTGGTGACAGACCCCAGTGAGACCCAGTACTTC.